The 25 T cell receptor beta chains given below trace back to one sample, sequenced in a study of regulatory T cells in long-lasting Graves disease. Time point: persistent/refractory GD, antithyroid drugs over 5 years with positive TRAb. The TCR library used RNA extracted from PBMCs. Assembly of TCR beta libraries relied on iRepertoire HTBI primers together with Arm-PCR of CDR3 regions. TCRdb used MiXCR to reprocess the multiplex PCR reads, holding one entry per CDR3 protein. This table holds over 350,000 distinct CDR3 sequences, around 21% found once. The source material was peripheral blood mononuclear cells (PBMCs), sampled when the disease was refractory, from a patient treated with antithyroid drugs. The receptors originated from a female donor with Graves disease.

The rearrangement uses TRBV9 and TRBJ2-2; D may match TRBD1 or TRBD2 (5 bases each). Germline assignment: CDR1 SGDLS and CDR2 YYNGEE. The V gene lost 7 bases and the J gene lost 6 bases, with 10 bases spanning the gap. This CDR3 is 12 amino acids long. CDR3 loop: CASRRDPGELFF. CDR3 in DNA: TGTGCCAGCCGCCGGGACCCCGGGGAGCTGTTTTTT.

The rearrangement uses TRBV11-2 and TRBJ2-1, with 9 bases identical to TRBD2. Germline values: CDR1 SGHAT, CDR2 FQNNGV. J was trimmed by 6 bases and V by 8 bases; bases with no gene match: 8. The CDR3 length is 14 residues. The CDR3 reads CASAGTSHVNEQFF. CDR3 bases: TGTGCCAGCGCCGGGACTAGCCACGTCAATGAGCAGTTCTTC.

This clonotype was observed many times. A read error may produce the germline difference seen at one junction end. This chain uses TRBV2 with TRBJ2-2; D is perhaps TRBD2 (6 bases). CDR3 length: 14 amino acids. CDR1 SNHLY and CDR2 FYNNEI come from the germline V gene. This chain's CDR3 is CASSGERFTGGLFF. As DNA, the CDR3 is TGTGCCAGCAGTGGGGAGCGGTTCACCGGGGGGCTGTTTTTT.

This clonotype was found many times. The chain uses TRBV16 and TRBJ1-1, with D possibly TRBD1 on 5 matching bases. The CDR3 contains 15 residues. The V and J ends lost 0 bases and 3 bases respectively, with 11 bases between them. CDR1 is KGHSY, CDR2 FQNENV, per germline. Here the CDR3 DNA reads TGTGCCAGCAGCCAATCGCAGGGTGGGGACACTGAAGCTTTCTTT. Protein product: CASSQSQGGDTEAFF.

This clonotype was seen a handful of times. A much larger clone differs by one base, so this may be a read error. The chain joins TRBV12-3 or TRBV12-4 to TRBJ1-6; D is unclear. Trimming removed 8 bases from V and 8 bases from J, with 16 bases in between. The CDR3 loop spans 14 amino acids. The CDR3 DNA is TGTGCCAGCCCCACATCGGGCCTTTATTCACCCCTCCACTTT. Translation: CASPTSGLYSPLHF.

Turning to this clonotype: A much bigger clone sits one base away, suggesting this may be a read error. The conserved phenylalanine or tryptophan is not found at the CDR3 terminus, so this likely reflects a read error. The chain has TRBV2 and TRBJ1-1; D may be TRBD1 (5 bases). V shed 7 bases and J shed 5 bases, with 20 bases lying between them. The CDR3 extends over 15 amino acids. The germline V gene has CDR1 SNHLY and CDR2 FYNNEI. The DNA for the CDR3 is TGTGCCAGCACCCTATTGGCCCTCGGGGGGACTGAAGCTTTCCTT. It yields the protein CASTLLALGGTEAFL.

There are a few counts of this clonotype. V gene TRBV27 combines with J gene TRBJ2-7; D is ambiguous. The CDR3 has 15 residues. Deletions cut 3 bases from V and 0 bases from J, with 12 bases between. Germline V CDR1 and CDR2: MNHEY, SMNVEV (reference sequence). CDR3 protein: CASSLARQSSYEQYF. The CDR3 DNA reads as TGTGCCAGCAGTTTGGCACGCCAAAGCTCCTACGAGCAGTACTTC.

V gene TRBV12-3 or TRBV12-4 combines with J gene TRBJ1-1; tentative D call: TRBD1 (6 bases). The CDR3 totals 16 residues. V lost 6 bases to trimming and J lost 1 base, with 18 bases between them. CDR3 sequence: CASSHLGWTANTEAFF. The CDR3 coding sequence is TGTGCCAGCAGCCACCTGGGTTGGACAGCGAACACTGAAGCTTTCTTT.

This clonotype was detected ten times or more. This sequence joins TRBV6-2 or TRBV6-3 and TRBJ1-1, with 9 bases fitting TRBD1. CDR1 is MNHEY, CDR2 SVGEGT, per germline. This CDR3 comprises 13 residues. Unmatched junction bases numbered 7, after V lost 9 bases and J lost 5 bases. In DNA form, the CDR3 reads TGTGCCAGTGGACAGGGGCAGGGAACTGAAGCTTTCTTT. This codes for CASGQGQGTEAFF.

This clonotype occurred a few times. This clone may be a read error of a much larger clone one base away. The rearrangement uses TRBV2 and TRBJ2-5; D remains unclear. The CDR3 loop spans 13 amino acids. Germline CDR1 is SNHLY and CDR2 is FYNNEI. The CDR3 is CACRLGSRETQYF. The CDR3, as DNA: TGTGCCTGCAGACTTGGCTCTCGGGAGACCCAGTACTTC.

This clonotype showed up just a few times. CDR3 residues: CASSIRDSSYEQYF. The DNA of the CDR3 is TGTGCCAGCAGCATAAGGGACAGCAGCTACGAGCAGTACTTC. This chain uses TRBV7-6 with TRBJ2-7, with TRBD1 matching over 7 bases. The length of the CDR3 is 14 residues. V was pared by 5 bases and J by 3 bases, with 7 bases of the junction left unmatched. Looked up from germline, CDR1 is SGHVS and CDR2 is FNYEAQ.

The rearrangement uses TRBV11-1 and TRBJ2-1; the match to TRBD2 covers 8 bases. The CDR3 has 17 residues. The J segment lost 8 bases and the V segment lost 4 bases, leaving 16 bases of the junction unmatched. Germline CDR1 reads SGHAT; CDR2 reads FQDESV (reference sequence). DNA of the CDR3: TGTGCCAGCAGCTCCCTGTTTGGCGCTAGCGGGCTCGATGAGCAGTTCTTC. It translates to CASSSLFGASGLDEQFF. The full variable domain, completed using reference TRBV11-1 and TRBJ2-1, is EAEVAQSPRYKITEKSQAVAFWCDPISGHATLYWYRQILGQGPELLVQFQDESVVDDSQLPKDRFSAERLKGVDSTLKIQPAELGDSAMYLCASSSLFGASGLDEQFFGPGTRLTVL.

The chain couples TRBV4-1 to TRBJ2-7, with D unclear. Trimming removed 1 base at V and 6 bases at J, with 10 bases between. The CDR3 is 13 residues long. Germline V lookup: CDR1 MGHRA, CDR2 YSYEKL. The CDR3 sequence: CASSQAPVGEQYF. The CDR3 coding sequence is TGCGCCAGCAGCCAAGCCCCAGTCGGCGAGCAGTACTTC.

This clonotype was detected a few times. The genes are TRBV30 and TRBJ1-6; perhaps TRBD1 as D (5 bases). The length of the CDR3 is 12 residues. Germline CDR1 GTSNPN, CDR2 SVGIG (reference sequence). CDR3 DNA sequence: TGTGCTCGACAGTGGAATAATTCACCCCTCCACTTT. As protein: CARQWNNSPLHF.

The chain joins TRBV5-1 to TRBJ1-4; no firm D call. The CDR3 sequence is 13 residues long. V dropped 4 bases and J dropped 8 bases, with 12 bases sitting between them. Looked up from germline, CDR1 is SGHRS and CDR2 is YFSETQ. The CDR3 spells CASSRMGDEKLFF. CDR3 DNA sequence: TGCGCCAGCAGCAGGATGGGTGACGAAAAACTGTTTTTT.

This clonotype was found many times. The V gene is TRBV28, the J gene TRBJ2-7; a possible D gene is TRBD2 (7 bases). This CDR3 has 16 amino acids. V was clipped by 3 bases and J by 3 bases, with 18 bases between them. Germline values: CDR1 MDHEN, CDR2 SYDVKM. The CDR3 sequence: CASSFPGGEGSYEQYF. The CDR3 nucleotides are TGTGCCAGCAGTTTCCCGGGGGGCGAAGGGAGCTACGAGCAGTACTTC.

This clonotype came up many times. The chain employs TRBV28 and TRBJ1-1; D is ambiguous. The CDR3 sequence is 16 residues long. Germline loops: CDR1 MDHEN, CDR2 SYDVKM. V was clipped by 2 bases and J by 3 bases, with 16 bases between them. The CDR3 DNA reads TGTGCCAGCAGTTTAGCTTTTAATCCTCTTCACACTGAAGCTTTCTTT. This codes for CASSLAFNPLHTEAFF.

This rearrangement joins TRBV7-2 to TRBJ2-1, with 9 bases that match TRBD1. CDR1 SGHTA and CDR2 FQGNSA come from the germline V gene. This CDR3 comprises 15 residues. V shed 1 base and J 7 bases; nucleotides not matched to a gene: 5. The CDR3 is CASSLEWTGDNEQFF. The DNA of the CDR3 is TGTGCCAGCAGCTTAGAGTGGACAGGGGATAATGAGCAGTTCTTC.

This clonotype was observed many times. The V gene is TRBV20-1, the J gene TRBJ1-2; 12 bases align to TRBD1. The CDR3 contains 15 residues. From germline, CDR1 is DFQATT and CDR2 SNEGSKA (reference sequence). With 6 bases clipped from V and 3 bases from J, the junction kept 8 bases outside the gene matches. CDR3 nucleotides: TGCAGTGCAAACCGGGACAGGGGGCTGGACTATGGCTACACCTTC. This sequence encodes CSANRDRGLDYGYTF.

This clonotype was seen only a few times. The chain carries TRBV25-1 and TRBJ2-2, with a weak D call TRBD1 (5 bases). V dropped 3 bases and J dropped 6 bases, with 14 bases sitting between them. The CDR3 is 15 amino acids. Looked up from germline, CDR1 is MGHDK and CDR2 is SYGVNS. The CDR3 nucleotides are TGTGCCAGCAGTGACTATCCGGCAGGGTCCGGGGAGCTGTTTTTT. Its translation: CASSDYPAGSGELFF.

This clonotype has at least ten counts. The chain carries TRBV5-1 and TRBJ2-7; tentatively, D is TRBD1 (5 bases). This CDR3 is 10 amino acids long. V gave up 5 bases and J gave up 6 bases, with 6 bases separating them. The germline CDR1 and CDR2 sequences are SGHRS and YFSETQ. The CDR3 sequence is CASRQGEQYF. In DNA form, the CDR3 reads TGCGCCAGCAGGCAGGGCGAGCAGTACTTC.

CDR3 nucleotide sequence: TGTGCCAGCAGAGGGACAGGTTTTTACGAGCAGTACTTC. It specifies CASRGTGFYEQYF. This chain links TRBV27 with TRBJ2-7; 8 nucleotides match TRBD1. The CDR3 extends over 13 amino acids. V shed 6 bases and J 4 bases; nucleotides not matched to a gene: 5. Germline CDR1 reads MNHEY; CDR2 reads SMNVEV (reference sequence).

This clonotype was seen many times. The CDR3 coding sequence is TGTGCCAGCAGTTTAGTCGCAGGGGCGGGCTATGGCTACACCTTC. Translated, it gives CASSLVAGAGYGYTF. The V and J genes are TRBV12-3 or TRBV12-4 and TRBJ1-2; tentative D call: TRBD1 (6 bases). V was clipped by 1 base and J by 4 bases, with 13 bases between them. This CDR3 has 15 amino acids.

Regarding this clonotype: Without the conserved terminal phenylalanine or tryptophan, this CDR3 likely stems from a read error. The chain is built from TRBV2 and TRBJ2-5; D may be TRBD2 (6 bases). The CDR3 is made up of 13 amino acids. Germline V lookup: CDR1 SNHLY, CDR2 FYNNEI. CDR3 residues: CASSGGTQETQYL. The CDR3 DNA follows: TGCGCCAGCAGTGGGGGGACGCAAGAGACCCAGTACCTC.

This clonotype was seen ten or more times. CDR3 region: CASSYEGMETEAFF. The CDR3 DNA is TGTGCCAGCAGTTACGAAGGGATGGAGACTGAAGCTTTCTTT. The chain employs TRBV6-5 and TRBJ1-1; no clear D gene. Germline V lookup: CDR1 MNHEY, CDR2 SVGAGI. Trimming pared 2 bases from V and 5 bases from J, leaving 12 bases between. The CDR3 runs to 14 residues.